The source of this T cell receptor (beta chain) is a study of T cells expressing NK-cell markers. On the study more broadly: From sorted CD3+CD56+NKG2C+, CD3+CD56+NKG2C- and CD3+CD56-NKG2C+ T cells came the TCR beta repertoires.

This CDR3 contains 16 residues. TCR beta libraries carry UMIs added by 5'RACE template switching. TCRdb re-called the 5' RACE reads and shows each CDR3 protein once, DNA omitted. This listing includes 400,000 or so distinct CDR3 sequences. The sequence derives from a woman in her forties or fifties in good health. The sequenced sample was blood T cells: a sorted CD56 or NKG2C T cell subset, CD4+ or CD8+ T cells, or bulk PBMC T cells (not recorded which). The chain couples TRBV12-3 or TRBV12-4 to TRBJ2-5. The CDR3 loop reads CASSLKPANPLGTQYF.